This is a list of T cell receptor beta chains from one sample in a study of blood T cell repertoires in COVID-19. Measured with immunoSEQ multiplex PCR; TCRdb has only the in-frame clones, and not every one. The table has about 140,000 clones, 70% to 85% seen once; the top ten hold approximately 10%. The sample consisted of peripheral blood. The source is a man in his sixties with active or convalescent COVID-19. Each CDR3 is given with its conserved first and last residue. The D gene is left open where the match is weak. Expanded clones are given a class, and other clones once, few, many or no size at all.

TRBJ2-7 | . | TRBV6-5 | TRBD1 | TGTGCCTCCAGACAGGGGGCGTTCTACGAGCAGTACTTC | CASRQGAFYEQYF
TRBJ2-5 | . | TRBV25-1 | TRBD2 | TGTGCCAGCGGACAACTAGCGGGGGGCGACAGGGAGACCCAGTACTTC | CASGQLAGGDRETQYF
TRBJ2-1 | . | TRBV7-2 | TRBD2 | TGTGCCAGCAGCTTAGCGCACCTAGCGGGATCAGCCTACAATGAGCAGTTCTTC | CASSLAHLAGSAYNEQFF
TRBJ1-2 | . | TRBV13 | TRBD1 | TGTGCCAGCAGCTTAGACAGGGGAGGTGGCTACACCTTC | CASSLDRGGGYTF
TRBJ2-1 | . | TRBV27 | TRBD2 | TGTGCCAGCAGTCCAGTGGGACTAGCGGTGGGGAGCTCCTACAATGAGCAGTTCTTC | CASSPVGLAVGSSYNEQFF
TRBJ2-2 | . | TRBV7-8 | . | TGTGCCAGCAGCTTATTGGAGGGCGCGAACACCGGGGAGCTGTTTTTT | CASSLLEGANTGELFF
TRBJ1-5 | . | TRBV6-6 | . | TGTGCCAGCAGCCCACAGGGCGGTTCGAATCAGCCCCAGCATTTT | CASSPQGGSNQPQHF
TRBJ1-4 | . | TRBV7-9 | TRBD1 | TGTGCCAGCAGCCGGGGACAGCTTAATGAAAAACTGTTTTTT | CASSRGQLNEKLFF
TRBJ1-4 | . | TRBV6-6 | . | TGTGCCAGCAGTTACGAAAGATCAGGGGCGGATGAAAAACTGTTTTTT | CASSYERSGADEKLFF
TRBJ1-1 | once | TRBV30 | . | TGTGCCTGGAGCTCTGAGGTAATGAACACTGAAGCTTTCTTT | CAWSSEVMNTEAFF
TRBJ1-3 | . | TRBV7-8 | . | TGTGCCAGCAGCTCCGCCTCCTACTCTGGAAACACCATATATTTT | CASSSASYSGNTIYF
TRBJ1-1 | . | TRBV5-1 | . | TGCGCCAGCAGCTCGTGGACAGCCATGAACACTGAAGCTTTCTTT | CASSSWTAMNTEAFF
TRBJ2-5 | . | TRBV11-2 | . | TGTGCCAGCAGCTTAATGAATCGCAGGGCGGGGGAGACCCAGTACTTC | CASSLMNRRAGETQYF
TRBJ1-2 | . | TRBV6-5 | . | TGTGCCAGCAGCCCAGGGGCAACCTATGGCTACACCTTC | CASSPGATYGYTF
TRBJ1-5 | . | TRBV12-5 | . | TGTGCTAGTGTCCGGGGGGCCGGTCAGCCCCAGCATTTT | CASVRGAGQPQHF
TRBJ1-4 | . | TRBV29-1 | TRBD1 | TGCAGCGTTGGACCTAGGGACAGACGAATTTTT | CSVGPRDRRIF
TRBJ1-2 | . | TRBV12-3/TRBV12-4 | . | TGTGCCAGCAGTTTCGGAGGTGGGATTGGCTACACCTTC | CASSFGGGIGYTF
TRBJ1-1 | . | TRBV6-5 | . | TGTGCCAGCAGTTACGTCAGGGTTGAAGGCACTGAAGCTTTCTTT | CASSYVRVEGTEAFF
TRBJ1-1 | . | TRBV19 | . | TGTGCCAGTAGTATAGGGGGGGGGCGAATGAACACTGAAGCTTTCTTT | CASSIGGGRMNTEAFF
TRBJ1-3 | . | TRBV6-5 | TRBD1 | TGTGCCAGCACCCGGACAGGGCGCTCTGGAAACACCATATATTTT | CASTRTGRSGNTIYF
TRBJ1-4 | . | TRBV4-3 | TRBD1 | TGCGCCAGCAGCCAAGCCCAGGGGGTAGCTAATGAAAAACTGTTTTTT | CASSQAQGVANEKLFF
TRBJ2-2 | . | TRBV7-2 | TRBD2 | TGTGCCAGCAGTTATATACTAGCGGGGGGGCCCCCCGGGGAGCTGTTTTTT | CASSYILAGGPPGELFF
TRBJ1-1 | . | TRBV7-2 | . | TGTGCCAGCAGCTTAGTGGAGGGCGGAGGGATATTAAAAGCTTTCTTT | CASSLVEGGGILKAFF
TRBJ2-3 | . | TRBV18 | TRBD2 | TGTGCCAGCTCACCATTACAGCGACTAGCGGGTACCTCAGATACGCAGTATTTT | CASSPLQRLAGTSDTQYF
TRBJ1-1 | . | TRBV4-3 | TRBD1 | TGCGCCAGCAGCCAAGAGGATTACAGGGGGCAGACTGAAGCTTTCTTT | CASSQEDYRGQTEAFF
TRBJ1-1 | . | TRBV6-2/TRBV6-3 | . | TGTGCCAGCAGTTACCCCCCCAGGCTCCCGAACACTGAAGCTTTCTTT | CASSYPPRLPNTEAFF
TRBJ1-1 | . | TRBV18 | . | TGTGCCAGCTCAGTTACGATCGGGGGTAACACTGAAGCTTTCTTT | CASSVTIGGNTEAFF
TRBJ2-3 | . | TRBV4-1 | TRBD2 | TGCGCCAGCAGCCAAGATCTAGGGACTAGTCAGTATTTT | CASSQDLGTSQYF
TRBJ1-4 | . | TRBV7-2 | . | TGTGCCAGCAGCTTAGGACAGACCCCTTGGGAAAAACTGTTTTTT | CASSLGQTPWEKLFF
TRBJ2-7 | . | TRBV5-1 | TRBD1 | TGCGCCAGCAGCTTTCACTGGGACAGGTTATACGAGCAGTACTTC | CASSFHWDRLYEQYF
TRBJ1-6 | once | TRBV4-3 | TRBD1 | TGCGCCAGCAGCCAAGATACCCAGGGGGTTTGGAATTCACCCCTCCACTTT | CASSQDTQGVWNSPLHF
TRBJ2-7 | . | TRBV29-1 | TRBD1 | TGCAGCGTCGGACAGGGGGGAGTCTTCGAGCAGTACTTC | CSVGQGGVFEQYF
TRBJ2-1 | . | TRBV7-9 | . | TGTGCCAGCACCCGAGACAGGAACTCCTACAATGAGCAGTTCTTC | CASTRDRNSYNEQFF
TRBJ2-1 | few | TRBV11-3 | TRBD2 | TGTGCCAGCAGCTCCCAGCGGGAGGAGTACAATGAGCAGTTCTTC | CASSSQREEYNEQFF
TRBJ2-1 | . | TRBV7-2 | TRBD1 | TGTGCCAGCAGCGAGACAGGGATTTCCTACAATGAGCAGTTCTTC | CASSETGISYNEQFF
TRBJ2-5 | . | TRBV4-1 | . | TGCGCCAGCAGCCTCCCGGTCGGGGATCCTGCAGAGACCCAGTACTTC | CASSLPVGDPAETQYF
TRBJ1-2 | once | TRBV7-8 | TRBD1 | TGTGCCAGCAGCATTAACAGGGGGCGCTTCCCTGGCTACACCTTC | CASSINRGRFPGYTF
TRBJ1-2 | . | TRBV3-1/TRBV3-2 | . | TGTGCCAGCAGCCCCGACCAGGGAATCAACACCTTC | CASSPDQGINTF
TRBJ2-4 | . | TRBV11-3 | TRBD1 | TGTGCCAGCAGCCCAAGGACAGGGGCGCGCATTCAGTACTTC | CASSPRTGARIQYF
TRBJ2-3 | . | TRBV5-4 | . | TGTGCCAGCAGCTTGGCGGGAGCAGATACGCAGTATTTT | CASSLAGADTQYF
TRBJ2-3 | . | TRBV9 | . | TGTGCCAGCAGCGGGGACCGGGACTCCCCGCCAGATACGCAGTATTTT | CASSGDRDSPPDTQYF
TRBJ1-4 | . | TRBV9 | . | TGTGCCAGCAGCGTAGGAGGTGGTACAACTAATGAAAAACTGTTTTTT | CASSVGGGTTNEKLFF
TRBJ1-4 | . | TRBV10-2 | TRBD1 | TGCGCCAGCGCGGGACAGGCCCACCTTAATGAAAAACTGTTTTTT | CASAGQAHLNEKLFF
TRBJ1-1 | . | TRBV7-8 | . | TGTGCCAGCAGCTTACAAAAAGCGGGACTCAGAAACACTGAAGCTTTCTTT | CASSLQKAGLRNTEAFF
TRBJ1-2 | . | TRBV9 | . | TGTGCCAGCAGCGCCTGGGACACTAACTATGGCTACACCTTC | CASSAWDTNYGYTF
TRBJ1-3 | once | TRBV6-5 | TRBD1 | TGTGCCAGCAGCCCAGGGGGCAATAGAAACACCATATATTTT | CASSPGGNRNTIYF
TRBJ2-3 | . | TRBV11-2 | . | TGTGCCAGCAGATCCCTGGGCGGGATGGGCACAGATACGCAGTATTTT | CASRSLGGMGTDTQYF
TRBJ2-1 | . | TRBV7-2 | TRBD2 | TGTGCCAGCAGCCCCGCCGGGGGGGGGATATATGAGCAGTTCTTC | CASSPAGGGIYEQFF
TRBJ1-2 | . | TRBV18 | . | TGTGCCAGCTCACCACCCCTTAACTATGGCTACACCTTC | CASSPPLNYGYTF
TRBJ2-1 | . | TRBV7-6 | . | TGTGCCAGCAGCTCGTCCGGGGGGCAGGGAGGGGATGAGCAGTTCTTC | CASSSSGGQGGDEQFF
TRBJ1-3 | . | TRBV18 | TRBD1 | TGTGCCAGCTCACCCGCAAACAGGGACAGGGGCAATGGTGCCTCTGGAAACACCATATATTTT | CASSPANRDRGNGASGNTIYF
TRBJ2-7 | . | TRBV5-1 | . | TGCGCCAGCAGCCCGGTTCTAGCGTCCGACGAGCAGTACTTC | CASSPVLASDEQYF
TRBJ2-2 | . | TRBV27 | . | TGTGCCAGCAGCAGGGGTGGGACCGGGGAGCTGTTTTTT | CASSRGGTGELFF
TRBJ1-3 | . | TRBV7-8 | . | TGTGCCAGCAGTCCCAGTGGCAGGCTGAACCTTGGAAACACCATATATTTT | CASSPSGRLNLGNTIYF
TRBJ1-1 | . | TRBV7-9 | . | TGTGCCAGCAGCTCGACGATACTATTACAAGAGAACACTGAAGCTTTCTTT | CASSSTILLQENTEAFF
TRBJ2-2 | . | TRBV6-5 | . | TGTGCCAGCAACGAGTTTCTGAACACCGGGGAGCTGTTTTTT | CASNEFLNTGELFF
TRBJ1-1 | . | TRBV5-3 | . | TGTGCCAGAAGCGGGCTCGCCAGGGACACTGAAGCTTTCTTT | CARSGLARDTEAFF
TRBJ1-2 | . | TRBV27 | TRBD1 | TGTGCCAGCCGATATCGGGACAGGCGCTATGGCTACACCTTC | CASRYRDRRYGYTF
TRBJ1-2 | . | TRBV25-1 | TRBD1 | TGTGCCAGCAGCCCAACCGGGACAGTCTATGGCTACACCTTC | CASSPTGTVYGYTF
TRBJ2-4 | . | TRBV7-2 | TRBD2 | TGTGCCAGCAGCAATAGCGGGACAAACATTCAGTACTTC | CASSNSGTNIQYF